This is a list of T cell receptor beta chains from one sample in a study of T cells after yellow fever vaccination. TCRdb analysed the 5' RACE reads with MiXCR anew, one entry per CDR3 protein. The profile shows some 670,000 distinct CDR3 sequences, 9% to 15% of them singletons. The starting material was PBMCs, obtained on the day of the yellow fever booster vaccination. These receptors all come from a young man who received the YFV17D yellow fever vaccine. The CDR3 runs from the conserved cysteine through the conserved F or W. A D gene is named only where the DNA matches it firmly. Expanded clones get a size class; other rows say once, few or many, or leave the size out.

clone_size j_call d_call v_call cdr3_nt cdr3_aa
- TRBJ2-5 TRBD1 TRBV24-1 TGTGCCACCAGTGAACGGGACAGGGGGCGAGGAGAGACCCAGTACTTC CATSERDRGRGETQYF
many TRBJ2-7 - TRBV7-2 TGTGCCAGCAGCTCAAGAGACAGATCCGAGCAGTACTTC CASSSRDRSEQYF
few TRBJ2-1 - TRBV12-3/TRBV12-4 TGTGCCAGCAGTTTAGGGACGCCAGAGCAGTTCTTC CASSLGTPEQFF
few TRBJ2-1 - TRBV21-1 TGTGCCAGCAGGGGGGGGTTTCGGAATGAGGATGAGCAGTTCTTC CASRGGFRNEDEQFF
few TRBJ2-7 TRBD1 TRBV6-2/TRBV6-3 TGTGCCAGCAAAACGACAGGGGGAGGCTACGAGCAGTACTTC CASKTTGGGYEQYF
- TRBJ2-7 - TRBV4-3 TGCGCCAGCAGCCAAGCGTCGGGAGCCAACTACGAGCAGTACTTC CASSQASGANYEQYF
few TRBJ2-1 - TRBV10-3 TGTGCCATCTCGCGAGTAGGGGAGGATGAGCAGTTCTTC CAISRVGEDEQFF
few TRBJ2-7 - TRBV5-4 TGTGCCAGCAGCTTGGACAAGGGGCCTGGATGGGGGCAGTACTTC CASSLDKGPGWGQYF
- TRBJ2-1 TRBD1 TRBV6-2/TRBV6-3 TGTGCCAGCAGGGACAGGGGGGTGCATGAGCAGTTCTTC CASRDRGVHEQFF
many TRBJ2-5 - TRBV12-3/TRBV12-4 TGTGCCAGCAGTCCGGGACGGAAAGAGACCCAGTACTTC CASSPGRKETQYF
few TRBJ2-7 - TRBV5-5 TGTGCCAGCAGCTTGGGAGTGATCTCCTACGAGCAGTACTTC CASSLGVISYEQYF
few TRBJ1-2 - TRBV12-3/TRBV12-4 TGTGCCAGCAGTCGAGTCGGGGTAGGCTATGGCTACACCTTC CASSRVGVGYGYTF
few TRBJ2-6 - TRBV15 TGTGCCACCAGCAGAGAAGGGACCGGGGCCAACGTCCTGACTTTC CATSREGTGANVLTF
many TRBJ2-2 - TRBV7-2 TGTGCCAGCAGGTCCACGGGAGTTTCGGACACCGGGGAGCTGTTTTTT CASRSTGVSDTGELFF
- TRBJ2-7 - TRBV7-2 TGTGCCAGCAGCTTTCGTACAGGGAGTTCGTACGAGCAGTACTTC CASSFRTGSSYEQYF
- TRBJ1-6 TRBD1 TRBV12-3/TRBV12-4 TGTGCCAGCACCGCGGGACAGGGACAGAATTCACCCCTCCACTTT CASTAGQGQNSPLHF
- TRBJ2-3 TRBD2 TRBV7-6 TGTGCCAGCAGCTTAGAGCCCCTAGCGGGAGTGACAGATACGCAGTATTTT CASSLEPLAGVTDTQYF
few TRBJ1-2 - TRBV5-1 TGCGCATCTCGAGAGACGGCGGATTATAACTATGGCTACACCTTC CASRETADYNYGYTF
few TRBJ2-3 - TRBV7-2 TGTGCCAGCAGCTTAGGAACGCCAGCAGATACGCAGTATTTT CASSLGTPADTQYF
- TRBJ2-1 TRBD2 TRBV7-2 TGTGCCAGCAGCCCACTGGGCGGGAGTTACGATGAGCAGTTCTTC CASSPLGGSYDEQFF
- TRBJ1-1 TRBD1 TRBV5-1 TGCGCCAGCAGCCCCGGGACAGGGGTTGAAGCTTTCTTT CASSPGTGVEAFF
- TRBJ2-2 - TRBV5-6 TGTGCCAGCAGGCAGGGGTTCGACACCGGGGAGCTGTTTTTT CASRQGFDTGELFF
- TRBJ2-3 - TRBV7-8 TGTGCCAGCAGCGCCGGGGGCTGGAGCACAGATACGCAGTATTTT CASSAGGWSTDTQYF
- TRBJ2-5 TRBD1 TRBV12-3/TRBV12-4 TGTGCCAGCAGTTTGGAAGGACAGGGATTAAGGCAAGAGACCCAGTACTTC CASSLEGQGLRQETQYF
- TRBJ2-5 - TRBV7-2 TGTGCCAGCAGCCTCAGTTATCGTCCAGTGACGGACTTC CASSLSYRPVTDF
few TRBJ1-2 - TRBV7-3 TGTGCCAGCAGCCCCCAGGCAGCGACTAACTATGGCTACACCTTC CASSPQAATNYGYTF
few TRBJ1-5 TRBD1 TRBV20-1 TGCAGTGCTAGTCCGTCCGGGACAGGGAATCCCCAGCCCCAGCATTTT CSASPSGTGNPQPQHF
- TRBJ1-4 - TRBV20-1 TGCAGTGCTAGAGATTCCCAGTCCGGGCCTAGAACTAATGAAAAACTGTTTTTT CSARDSQSGPRTNEKLFF
many TRBJ2-3 - TRBV14 TGTGCCAGCAGCCCTCGAGGGGGGTTAAGAGAGGATACGCAGTATTTT CASSPRGGLREDTQYF
many TRBJ1-2 - TRBV7-9 TGTGCCAGCAGCTCAACAGCTAACTATGGCTACACCTTC CASSSTANYGYTF
- TRBJ2-1 TRBD2 TRBV12-3/TRBV12-4 TGTGCCAGCAGTTTTCTGGGCGGGGGGTCCTACAATGAGCAGTTCTTC CASSFLGGGSYNEQFF
- TRBJ2-1 - TRBV7-3 TGTGCCAGCAGCTTAAGTGGACCCTCCAATGAGCAGTTCTTC CASSLSGPSNEQFF
few TRBJ2-3 TRBD2 TRBV11-2 TGTGCCAGCAGCTTAGATCAAGGGAGCGGGAGTGGCACAGATACGCAGTATTTT CASSLDQGSGSGTDTQYF
once TRBJ2-6 - TRBV27 TGTGCCAGCAGCCTGAAACACTCTGGGGCCAACGTCCTGACTTTC CASSLKHSGANVLTF
- TRBJ2-1 - TRBV7-9 TGTGCCAGCAGCTTAGCCCCTACTAGTCCTGAGCAGTTCTTC CASSLAPTSPEQFF
- TRBJ2-1 - TRBV24-1 TGTGCCACCAGTGATTTTGCCGGAGGCTCCTACAATGAGCAGTTCTTC CATSDFAGGSYNEQFF
- TRBJ2-5 - TRBV6-2/TRBV6-3 TGTGCCAGCAGTTACTTTGAGCGGAGAACGGGGACCCAGTACTTC CASSYFERRTGTQYF
- TRBJ1-2 - TRBV6-6 TGTGCCAGCAGTGCGGACCCTAACTATGGCTACACCTTC CASSADPNYGYTF
- TRBJ2-2 TRBD1 TRBV6-5 TGTGCCAGCAGTCACGGACAGGGGTGGAACACCGGGGAGCTGTTTTTT CASSHGQGWNTGELFF
few TRBJ2-5 - TRBV7-8 TGTGCCAGCAGCCTCGTTCTGGCGTACCAAGAGACCCAGTACTTC CASSLVLAYQETQYF
many TRBJ1-1 - TRBV3-1 TGTGCCAGCAGCCAAGATCAGGCAGGGAACACTGAAGCTTTCTTT CASSQDQAGNTEAFF
once TRBJ2-5 TRBD2 TRBV7-2 TGTGCCAGCAGCTTAGCGGCAGGGGGACTAGCGGGGTCCCAAGAGACCCAGTACTTC CASSLAAGGLAGSQETQYF
- TRBJ2-1 TRBD2 TRBV10-3 TGTGCCATCAGTGAGTCGCAGCAAGCGGGGGAATACAATGAGCAGTTCTTC CAISESQQAGEYNEQFF
- TRBJ2-5 - TRBV10-3 TGTGCCATCAGTGAGCCACAACTAGGGCAAGAGACCCAGTACTTC CAISEPQLGQETQYF
- TRBJ1-5 - TRBV7-2 TGTGCCAGCGGGGGGTATAATCAGCCCCAGCATTTT CASGGYNQPQHF